This T cell receptor beta chain was identified during a study of shared clonotypes between healthy human individuals. A note on this clone: The antigen is not known.

All participating donors were Caucasian adults from Nashville, Tennessee. CD8 memory fractions consisted of CD45RO+ and CCR7-negative CD45RA+ TemRA cells together. Sorted-subset replicate PCR reactions were performed with around 200 ng DNA, corresponding to roughly 30,000 T cell genomes. Libraries were prepared by immunoSEQ multiplex PCR; TCRdb keeps only in-frame clonotypes and omits some of them. This sample carries around 690,000 clones, 80% to 95% of them seen once, and the ten largest clones take roughly 36%. Germline loops: CDR1 MDHEN, CDR2 SYDVKM. Germline trimming cut 4 bases from V and 6 bases from J; bases unmatched to any gene: 18. This CDR3 has 19 residues. Overall study findings and caveats: Non-shared clonotypes were found to have lower generation probabilities than the clonotypes that were shared by all four of the sorted-subset donors.

This sequence originates from a young man in good health. Some clones in this sample may be carry-over from other donors' samples. This rearrangement joins TRBV28 to TRBJ2-1, with 10 positions matching TRBD2. The sample consisted of memory CD8+ T cells from PBMCs. Subset given: CD45RO+ cells pooled with CCR7-negative TemRA cells. CDR3 in DNA: TGTGCCAGCAGTTCACCTGGGGTGGGGGCTAGCGGGAGTCGCAATGAGCAGTTCTTC. Protein sequence: CASSSPGVGASGSRNEQFF.